Reported below is one T cell receptor beta chain. The data derive from a study of T cell changes during pregnancy in multiple sclerosis. Clones were read by immunoSEQ multiplex PCR, and TCRdb kept only the in-frame ones, dropping some. The data hold 30,000 or so clones, with 91% observed a single time. The source material was CD8+ T cells from peripheral blood mononuclear cells, sampled in the second trimester of pregnancy. This TCR was recovered from a female donor in good health, enrolled as a control in a pregnancy study.

The CDR3 bases are TGTGCCAGCAGCCCCCGTGTCGGACAGCCTAATGAAAAACTGTTTTTT. Amino acid sequence: CASSPRVGQPNEKLFF. The genes are TRBV4-2 and TRBJ1-4, with a possible D match to TRBD1 (6 bases). V was pared by 4 bases and J by 3 bases, with 15 bases between. CDR1 and CDR2 (germline): LGHNA, YNFKEQ. This CDR3 has 16 amino acids.